This T cell receptor (beta chain) was sequenced during a study of T cell responses to AZD1222 COVID-19 vaccine. Study as a whole: Second doses were pooled across both intervals (about 4 or about 12 weeks). Whole-study results and caveats: It was only six AZD1222 recipients who were seropositive at baseline. The peak T cell response came first, and repertoires were sampled only after it. Females outnumbered males among donors, who were mostly white British; clonal diversity was possibly underestimated.

Germline-derived CDR1 and CDR2 are MNHEY and SVGAGI. The CDR3 spans 13 residues. V dropped 9 bases and J dropped 9 bases, with 18 bases sitting between them. A note on this clone: Its specificity is unknown.

Here immunoSEQ multiplex PCR was the method, and the copy in TCRdb shows in-frame clones only, minus some. The sample contains over 100,000 clones, 91% of which appear only once. This material consisted of peripheral blood, taken on day 0 of AZD1222 vaccination. The receptor was isolated from an adult in good health. The chain carries TRBV6-5 and TRBJ1-5; D may be TRBD1 (6 bases). The CDR3 DNA reads TGTGCCAGTAGAGACCTCCAGGGGTGGCCCCAGCATTTT. This codes for CASRDLQGWPQHF.